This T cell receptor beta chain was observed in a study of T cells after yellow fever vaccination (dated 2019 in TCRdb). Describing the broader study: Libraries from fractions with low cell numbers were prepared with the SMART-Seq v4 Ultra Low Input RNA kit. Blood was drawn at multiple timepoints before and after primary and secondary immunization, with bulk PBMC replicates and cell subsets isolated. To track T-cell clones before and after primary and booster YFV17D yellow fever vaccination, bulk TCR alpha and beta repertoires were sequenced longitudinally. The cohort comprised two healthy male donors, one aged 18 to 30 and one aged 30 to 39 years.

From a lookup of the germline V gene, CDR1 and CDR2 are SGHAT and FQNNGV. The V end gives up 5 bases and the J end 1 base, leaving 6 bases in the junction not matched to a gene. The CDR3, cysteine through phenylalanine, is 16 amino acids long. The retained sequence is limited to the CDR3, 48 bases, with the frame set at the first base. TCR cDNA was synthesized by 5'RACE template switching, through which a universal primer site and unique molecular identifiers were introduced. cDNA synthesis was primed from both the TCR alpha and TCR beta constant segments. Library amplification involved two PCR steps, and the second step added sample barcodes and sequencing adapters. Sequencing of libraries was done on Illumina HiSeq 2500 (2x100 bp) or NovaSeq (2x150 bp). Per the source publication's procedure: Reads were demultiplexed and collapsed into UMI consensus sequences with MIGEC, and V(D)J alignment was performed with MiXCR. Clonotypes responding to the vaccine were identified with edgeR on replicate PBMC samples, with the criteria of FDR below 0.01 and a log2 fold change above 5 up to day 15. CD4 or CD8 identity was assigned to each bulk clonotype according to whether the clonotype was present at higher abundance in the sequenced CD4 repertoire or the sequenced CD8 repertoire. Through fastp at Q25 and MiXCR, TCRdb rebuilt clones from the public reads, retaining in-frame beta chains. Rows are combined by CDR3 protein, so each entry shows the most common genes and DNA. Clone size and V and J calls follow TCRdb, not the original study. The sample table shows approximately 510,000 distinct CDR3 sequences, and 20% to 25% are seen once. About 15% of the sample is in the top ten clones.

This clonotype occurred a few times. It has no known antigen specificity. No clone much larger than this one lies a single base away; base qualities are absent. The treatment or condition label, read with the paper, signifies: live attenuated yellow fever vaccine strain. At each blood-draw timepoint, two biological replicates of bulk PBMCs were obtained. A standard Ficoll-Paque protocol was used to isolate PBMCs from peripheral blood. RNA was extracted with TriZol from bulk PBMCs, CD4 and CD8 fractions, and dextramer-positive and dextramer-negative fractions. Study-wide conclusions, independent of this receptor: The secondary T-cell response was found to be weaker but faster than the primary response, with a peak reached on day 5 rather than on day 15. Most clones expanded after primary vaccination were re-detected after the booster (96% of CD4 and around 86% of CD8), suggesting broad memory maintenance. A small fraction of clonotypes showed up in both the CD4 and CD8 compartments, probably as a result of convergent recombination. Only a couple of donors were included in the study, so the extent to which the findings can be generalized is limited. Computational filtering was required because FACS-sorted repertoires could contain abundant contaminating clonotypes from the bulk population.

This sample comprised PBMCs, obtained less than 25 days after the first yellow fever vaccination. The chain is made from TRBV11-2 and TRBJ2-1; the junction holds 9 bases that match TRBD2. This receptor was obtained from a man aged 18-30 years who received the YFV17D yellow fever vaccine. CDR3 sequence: CASSPGAGGSYNEQFF. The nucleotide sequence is TGTGCCAGCAGCCCCGGAGCGGGGGGTTCCTACAATGAGCAGTTCTTC.